This T cell receptor beta chain was sequenced during a study of cytomegalovirus exposure and HLA in healthy donors. Findings and caveats of the study: What a later analysis reportedly showed was that an Asian-associated ancestry cluster had fewer N-insertions than the roughly 700-donor mean.

It was with 60 Vbeta and 13 Jbeta primers that the PCR ran. Measured with immunoSEQ multiplex PCR; TCRdb has only the in-frame clones, and not every one. Of 150,000 to 200,000 clones in the sample, 80% were seen once. The table lists this clone with a few counts. The antigen remains undetermined. This CDR3 contains 15 residues. The V end was cut by 4 bases, the J end by 6 bases, with 15 bases between. Looked up from germline, CDR1 is LGHNA and CDR2 is YSLEER. Unrecorded immune exposures were likely, despite nominal health at sampling. The TCR sequence derives from a human donor in good health. The rearrangement joins TRBV4-3 to TRBJ1-4, with D perhaps TRBD1 (5 bases). What was sequenced was PBMCs. CDR3 in amino acids: CASSPTDSLYEKLFF. In DNA form, the CDR3 reads TGCGCCAGCAGCCCAACTGACAGCCTCTATGAAAAACTGTTTTTT.